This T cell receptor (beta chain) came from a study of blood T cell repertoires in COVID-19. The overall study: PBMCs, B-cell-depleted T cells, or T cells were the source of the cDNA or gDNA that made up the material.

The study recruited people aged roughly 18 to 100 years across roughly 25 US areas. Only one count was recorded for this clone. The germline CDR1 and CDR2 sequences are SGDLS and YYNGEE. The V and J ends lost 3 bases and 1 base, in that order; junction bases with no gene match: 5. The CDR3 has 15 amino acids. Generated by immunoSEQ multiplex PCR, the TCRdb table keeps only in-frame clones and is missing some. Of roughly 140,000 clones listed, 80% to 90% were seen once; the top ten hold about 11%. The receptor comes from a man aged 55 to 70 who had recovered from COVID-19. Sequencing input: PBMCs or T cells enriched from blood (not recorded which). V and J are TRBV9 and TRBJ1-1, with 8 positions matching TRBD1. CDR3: CASSAEGQANTEAFF. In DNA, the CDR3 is TGTGCCAGCAGCGCAGAGGGACAGGCGAACACTGAAGCTTTCTTT.